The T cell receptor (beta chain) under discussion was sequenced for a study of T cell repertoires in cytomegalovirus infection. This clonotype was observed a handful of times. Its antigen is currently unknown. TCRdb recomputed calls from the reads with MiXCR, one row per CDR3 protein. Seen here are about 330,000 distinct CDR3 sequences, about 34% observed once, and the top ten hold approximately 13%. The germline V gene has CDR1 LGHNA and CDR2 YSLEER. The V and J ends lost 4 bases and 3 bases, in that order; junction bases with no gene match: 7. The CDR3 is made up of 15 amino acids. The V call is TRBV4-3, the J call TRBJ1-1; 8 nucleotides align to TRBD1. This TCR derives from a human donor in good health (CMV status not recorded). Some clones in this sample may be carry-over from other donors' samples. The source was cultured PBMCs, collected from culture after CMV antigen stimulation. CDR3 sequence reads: CASSLRGRGDTEAFF. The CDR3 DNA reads TGCGCCAGCAGCCTCAGGGGGCGCGGGGACACTGAAGCTTTCTTT.